This TCR beta chain was recovered during a study of tumor-infiltrating lymphocytes in primary liver carcinoma. Each 20-30 mg portion of unsorted bulk tissue served as the source for co-extraction of RNA and DNA. With 500 to 650 ng total RNA as template and a constant-region primer, TCR beta cDNA was made. Generation of the TCR beta libraries relied on three nested multiplex PCR rounds using slightly modified ARM-PCR. Forward primers for TRBV1-TRBV30 and a C-beta reverse primer served the first two PCR rounds, at around 11 cycles each. One entry per CDR3 protein, called by TCRdb with MiXCR from the multiplex PCR reads. The sample has 30,000 to 40,000 distinct CDR3 sequences; roughly 74% are singletons. In germline, CDR1 is MDHEN, CDR2 SYDVKM. The CDR3 loop spans 18 amino acids. The ends lost 9 bases at V and 7 bases at J; junction bases unmatched: 16.

The rearrangement uses TRBV28 and TRBJ1-6; 12 bases are shared with TRBD1. This TCR was recovered from a man aged 35-49 years with primary liver carcinoma and hepatitis B virus infection. Sequenced material: liver tumor tissue from sampling region 4. Subset meaning: tumor region T4, right-lateral pole. This CDR3 reads CASQAGTGGEIENSPLHF. The CDR3, as DNA: TGTGCCAGTCAAGCCGGGACAGGGGGCGAGATTGAGAATTCACCCCTCCACTTT.